This note documents a single T cell receptor (beta chain) sequence. The sample belongs to a study of T cells in localized non-small cell lung cancer. Produced via immunoSEQ multiplex PCR; TCRdb's table is partial and in-frame only. The sample holds about 40,000 clones, about 88% seen once. The CDR3 has 15 amino acids. The germline CDR1 and CDR2 sequences are MGHRA and YSYEKL. Trimming removed 6 bases at V and 0 bases at J, with 12 bases between. This chain links TRBV4-1 with TRBJ2-1; maybe TRBD1 (6 bases). This TCR was sampled from a man between 18 and 55 years old with stage I lung adenocarcinoma. This material consisted of peripheral blood, taken before any cancer treatment. The CDR3 sequence: CASRPTGSSYNEQFF. CDR3 in DNA: TGCGCCAGCAGGCCCACAGGGAGCTCCTACAATGAGCAGTTCTTC.